These 24 T cell receptor beta chains originate from one sample sequenced in a study of blood T cell repertoires in COVID-19. Only in-frame clones appear in the TCRdb table, and some are missing; sequencing was by immunoSEQ multiplex PCR. This table has 90,000 to 120,000 clones, 75% to 95% appearing once. The sequenced sample was peripheral blood. The receptors were sampled from a woman aged 30 to 39 with acute or convalescent COVID-19.

In this sample, this clone turned up once. The chain employs TRBV29-1 and TRBJ2-2, with 14 bases fitting TRBD2. Germline loops: CDR1 SQVTM, CDR2 ANQGSEA. This CDR3 spans 14 amino acids. V was pared by 8 bases and J by 7 bases, with 6 bases of the junction left unmatched. The CDR3 bases are TGCAGCCGTCGACTAGCGGGAGGGGGCGGGGAGCTGTTTTTT. It translates to CSRRLAGGGGELFF.

The chain couples TRBV29-1 to TRBJ2-7, with 11 bases lining up with TRBD1. The CDR3 covers 13 residues. CDR1 is SQVTM, CDR2 ANQGSEA, per germline. With V trimmed by 6 bases and J by 7 bases, 8 bases remained unmatched. The CDR3 bases are TGCAGCGTAATGGGACAGGGGGTTGGGGAGCAGTACTTC. Amino acid sequence: CSVMGQGVGEQYF.

This chain connects TRBV9 to TRBJ2-2, with TRBD2 identical over 7 bases. V was pared by 1 base and J by 0 bases, with 3 bases of the junction left unmatched. The CDR3 is 16 amino acids. Per the germline V gene, CDR1 is SGDLS and CDR2 is YYNGEE. The CDR3 is CASSVQLAPNTGELFF. The CDR3 nucleotides are TGTGCCAGCAGCGTACAACTAGCGCCGAACACCGGGGAGCTGTTTTTT.

This chain uses TRBV10-3 with TRBJ2-1, with 15 bases that match TRBD2. The CDR3 is 17 amino acids. The germline CDR1 and CDR2 sequences are ENHRY and SYGVKD. V lost 3 bases to trimming and J lost 7 bases; unmatched junction nucleotides: 7. CDR3 region: CAISEPGLAGGLNEQFF. In DNA, the CDR3 is TGTGCCATCAGTGAACCGGGACTAGCGGGAGGATTAAATGAGCAGTTCTTC.

This rearrangement joins TRBV6-5 to TRBJ2-2; 8 bases fit TRBD1. V lost 11 bases, J lost 3 bases, and 8 bases stayed unmatched. The CDR3 extends over 14 amino acids. Per germline, CDR1 MNHEY and CDR2 SVGAGI. The CDR3 DNA sequence: TGTGCCGTAACCCCAGGGGGCTACACCGGGGAGCTGTTTTTT. Its protein product is CAVTPGGYTGELFF.

The chain joins TRBV28 to TRBJ1-2; 7 bases align to TRBD1. Germline assignment: CDR1 MDHEN and CDR2 SYDVKM. V lost 6 bases to trimming and J lost 0 bases; unmatched junction nucleotides: 19. This CDR3 spans 19 amino acids. CDR3 in DNA: TGTGCCAGCAGCTCCCCGGGACAGTTAACTCCTGCCACTAACTATGGCTACACCTTC. Its translation: CASSSPGQLTPATNYGYTF.

The chain is built from TRBV4-2 and TRBJ1-2; D may be TRBD1 (5 bases). The CDR3 has 13 amino acids. V lost 0 bases to trimming and J lost 12 bases, with 14 bases between them. The germline V gene encodes CDR1 LGHNA and CDR2 YNFKEQ. The CDR3 region is CASSQDPRQGHTF. CDR3 bases: TGTGCCAGCAGCCAAGATCCCCGGCAGGGTCACACCTTC.

V gene TRBV5-8 combines with J gene TRBJ1-5, with 9 positions matching TRBD1. The germline CDR1 and CDR2 sequences are SGHTS and YDEGEE. The V and J ends lost 4 bases and 5 bases, in that order; junction bases with no gene match: 13. CDR3 size: 17 residues. The CDR3 region is CASSLWRGTGIDQPQHF. The CDR3 DNA follows: TGTGCCAGCAGCCTTTGGCGGGGGACAGGGATTGATCAGCCCCAGCATTTT.

The rearrangement uses TRBV11-2 and TRBJ2-7; 7 bases fit TRBD1. Per germline, CDR1 SGHAT and CDR2 FQNNGV. The CDR3 runs 15 residues. After removal of 5 bases from V and 0 bases from J, the junction contained 7 bases not matched to a gene. DNA of the CDR3: TGTGCCAGCAGCAGGGGGCCAGGGAGCTCCTACGAGCAGTACTTC. Translating it yields CASSRGPGSSYEQYF.

The chain has TRBV28 and TRBJ2-3; 9 bases map to TRBD2. Germline CDR1 is MDHEN and CDR2 is SYDVKM. Losses at the gene ends were 3 bases for V and 2 bases for J; bases not matched to a gene: 6. This CDR3 has 16 amino acids. CDR3: CASSLSGRPPTDTQYF. The CDR3, as DNA: TGTGCCAGCAGTTTGAGCGGGAGGCCCCCCACAGATACGCAGTATTTT. The whole variable domain, remainder taken from reference TRBV28 and TRBJ2-3, is DVKVTQSSRYLVKRTGEKVFLECVQDMDHENMFWYRQDPGLGLRLIYFSYDVKMKEKGDIPEGYSVSREKKERFSLILESASTNQTSMYLCASSLSGRPPTDTQYFGPGTRLTVL.

CDR3 bases: TGTGCCAGCAGTTCCGTGAGGGGGCGAAGCTCCTACGAGCAGTACTTC. Encoded protein: CASSSVRGRSSYEQYF. The rearrangement uses TRBV6-5 and TRBJ2-7; 7 bases line up with TRBD1. Germline CDR1 is MNHEY and CDR2 is SVGAGI. The junction had 9 bases not matched to a gene; V was cut back by 4 bases and J by 0 bases. CDR3 length: 16 residues.

The chain uses TRBV30 and TRBJ1-5, with a possible D match to TRBD1 (5 bases). This CDR3 has 14 amino acids. V was cut by 0 bases and J by 2 bases, with 8 bases left in between. Germline CDR1 GTSNPN, CDR2 SVGIG (reference sequence). This chain's CDR3 is CAWSVGVGNQPQHF. The CDR3 DNA follows: TGTGCCTGGAGTGTAGGGGTAGGCAATCAGCCCCAGCATTTT.

The gene calls are TRBV11-2 and TRBJ1-6; D gene uncertain. V was cut by 3 bases and J by 6 bases, with 18 bases left in between. Germline loops: CDR1 SGHAT, CDR2 FQNNGV. This CDR3 is 17 amino acids long. CDR3 residues: CASSFNRVPLPNSPLHF. In DNA, the CDR3 is TGTGCCAGCAGCTTCAACCGGGTCCCCCTGCCTAATTCACCCCTCCACTTT.

The rearrangement links TRBV18 to TRBJ2-2; 10 bases fit TRBD1. The CDR3 has 17 amino acids. V lost 3 bases, J lost 1 base, and 5 bases stayed unmatched. Germline V gene sequence: CDR1 KGHSH, CDR2 LQKENI. CDR3 nucleotide sequence: TGTGCCAGCTCACCGCTCCGGACAGGGGGGAACACCGGGGAGCTGTTTTTT. Amino acids: CASSPLRTGGNTGELFF.

This chain links TRBV5-4 with TRBJ2-1, with 7 bases matching TRBD2. V dropped 5 bases and J dropped 5; count of bases not matched to a gene: 4. This CDR3 is built from 13 residues. Germline assignment: CDR1 SGHNT and CDR2 YYREEE (reference sequence). This chain's CDR3 is CASRGGIDNEQFF. The DNA of the CDR3 is TGTGCCAGCAGGGGGGGGATCGACAATGAGCAGTTCTTC.

This chain connects TRBV19 to TRBJ2-2, with 9 bases matching TRBD2. This CDR3 has 15 amino acids. V dropped 5 bases and J dropped 5; count of bases not matched to a gene: 6. CDR1 LNHDA and CDR2 SQIVND come from the germline V gene (reference sequence). The CDR3 reads CASSASGRWTGELFF. The CDR3 DNA follows: TGTGCCAGTAGTGCGAGCGGGAGGTGGACCGGGGAGCTGTTTTTT.

V and J are TRBV11-2 and TRBJ2-1; D unresolved. The CDR3 consists of 15 residues. V lost 5 bases and J lost 0, with 11 bases in between. From germline, CDR1 is SGHAT and CDR2 FQNNGV. CDR3 protein: CASSPPKSSYNEQFF. The CDR3 DNA reads as TGTGCCAGCAGCCCACCTAAAAGCTCCTACAATGAGCAGTTCTTC.

The chain joins TRBV10-2 to TRBJ1-2; D uncertain. Trimming took off 0 bases at V and 4 bases at J, with 9 bases between the two ends. The CDR3 runs to 14 residues. Germline CDR1 reads WSHSY; CDR2 reads SAAADI. The CDR3 DNA reads as TGCGCCAGCAGTGAGTCGTATGGGCTCTATGGCTACACCTTC. Protein product: CASSESYGLYGYTF.

The genes are TRBV7-8 and TRBJ1-3, with 8 nucleotides matching TRBD1. The V gene end was trimmed by 1 base and the J gene end by 4 bases; junction bases not matched to a gene: 0. The CDR3 totals 14 residues. Germline V gives CDR1 SGHVS, CDR2 FQNEAQ. As DNA, the CDR3 is TGTGCCAGCAGCTTAGGGACAGGGGGAAACACCATATATTTT. Its protein is CASSLGTGGNTIYF. Complete variable domain (other parts from reference TRBV7-8 and TRBJ1-3): GAGVSQSPRYKVAKRGQDVALRCDPISGHVSLFWYQQALGQGPEFLTYFQNEAQLDKSGLPSDRFFAERPEGSVSTLKIQRTQQEDSAVYLCASSLGTGGNTIYFGEGSWLTVV.

The chain joins TRBV4-2 to TRBJ2-3, with TRBD2 identical over 11 bases. This CDR3 has 19 amino acids. Germline trimming cut 3 bases from V and 4 bases from J; bases unmatched to any gene: 15. CDR1 and CDR2 (germline): LGHNA, YNFKEQ. The CDR3 is CASSHEPSTSGRLADTQYF. The CDR3 DNA sequence: TGTGCCAGCAGCCATGAACCCTCCACTAGCGGGAGATTGGCAGATACGCAGTATTTT.

As DNA, the CDR3 is TGTGCCAGCCGCACCGGGGACTTTCATGAAAAACTGTTTTTT. This translates into CASRTGDFHEKLFF. The rearrangement uses TRBV28 and TRBJ1-4; the D gene is possibly TRBD1 (5 bases). The CDR3 length is 14 residues. Germline V gene sequence: CDR1 MDHEN, CDR2 SYDVKM. The V end lost 8 bases, the J end lost 6 bases, and 16 bases lay between the germline ends.

The chain joins TRBV10-2 to TRBJ1-3; TRBD1 agrees at 7 bases. Per the germline V gene, CDR1 is WSHSY and CDR2 is SAAADI. With V trimmed by 0 bases and J by 2 bases, 4 bases remained unmatched. The CDR3 loop spans 16 amino acids. The DNA of the CDR3 is TGCGCCAGCAGTGAGTCGCTCGGGACAGCTGGAAACACCATATATTTT. It specifies CASSESLGTAGNTIYF.

The rearrangement uses TRBV29-1 and TRBJ1-1; a weak D match, TRBD1 (5 bases). CDR3 length: 12 amino acids. Trimming took off 6 bases at V and 0 bases at J, with 8 bases between the two ends. Germline V lookup: CDR1 SQVTM, CDR2 ANQGSEA. The DNA for the CDR3 is TGCAGCGTACAGGAGTTGAACACTGAAGCTTTCTTT. It is translated as CSVQELNTEAFF.

The chain uses TRBV19 and TRBJ1-2; TRBD1 aligns across 10 bases. The CDR3 loop spans 12 amino acids. After removal of 7 bases from V and 6 bases from J, the junction contained 2 bases not matched to a gene. Per germline, CDR1 LNHDA and CDR2 SQIVND (reference sequence). The CDR3 DNA reads as TGTGCCAGTATCGGGACAGGGGATGGCTACACCTTC. Translated, it gives CASIGTGDGYTF.